The rows below give T cell receptor beta chains drawn from one sample of a study of CD8 T cells in Susac syndrome. TCRdb reprocessed the immunoSEQ multiplex PCR reads with MiXCR, giving one entry per CDR3 protein. The sample lists approximately 180,000 distinct CDR3 sequences; around 95% were seen once. Sequencing was performed on CD4+ T cells from PBMCs. All receptors derive from a human donor with multiple sclerosis. Both conserved end residues are part of each CDR3. The order of the fields is V gene, clone size, D gene, J gene, CDR3 protein, CDR3 DNA. D genes are given only for firm matches. Clone size is not always given. Where it is, it says once, few, many or a class for expanded clones.

TRBV20-1	-	TRBD2	TRBJ2-1	CSARGLAGGHNEQFF	TGCAGTGCTAGAGGACTAGCGGGGGGACACAATGAGCAGTTCTTC
TRBV6-2/TRBV6-3	-	TRBD1	TRBJ2-2	CASSHRTGPTGELFF	TGTGCCAGCAGCCATCGGACAGGACCCACCGGGGAGCTGTTTTTT
TRBV20-1	-	-	TRBJ1-5	CSAGGLYSNQPQHF	TGCAGTGCTGGGGGACTTTATAGCAATCAGCCCCAGCATTTT
TRBV29-1	-	TRBD1	TRBJ2-1	CSVGRTGGNEQFF	TGCAGCGTCGGTAGGACAGGGGGTAATGAGCAGTTCTTC
TRBV7-9	-	-	TRBJ1-2	CASSPTPGVYGYTF	TGTGCCAGCAGCCCTACGCCCGGGGTTTATGGCTACACCTTC
TRBV12-3/TRBV12-4	few	-	TRBJ1-5	CASRHRTDQPQHF	TGTGCCAGCCGCCACAGAACCGACCAGCCCCAGCATTTT
TRBV5-1	once	-	TRBJ1-1	CASSLQDWDTEAFF	TGCGCCAGCAGCTTACAGGACTGGGACACTGAAGCTTTCTTT
TRBV2	-	TRBD2	TRBJ2-3	CASRRLAGSTDTQYF	TGTGCCAGCAGGCGACTAGCGGGGAGCACAGATACGCAGTATTTT
TRBV20-1	-	TRBD1	TRBJ1-2	CSAHGPQGGVYGYTF	TGCAGTGCCCATGGACCTCAGGGGGGCGTCTATGGCTACACCTTC
TRBV5-1	-	-	TRBJ2-7	CASSLDLRGVEQYF	TGCGCCAGCAGCTTGGACCTGAGAGGAGTCGAGCAGTACTTC
TRBV29-1	-	TRBD2	TRBJ2-1	CSGATSGGPNEQFF	TGCAGCGGAGCGACTAGCGGGGGCCCCAATGAGCAGTTCTTC
TRBV15	-	-	TRBJ1-1	CATSRDRLPPEAFF	TGTGCCACCAGCAGAGATAGACTTCCCCCTGAAGCTTTCTTT
TRBV14	-	-	TRBJ2-1	CASSQDWAGNEQFF	TGTGCCAGCAGCCAAGATTGGGCGGGCAATGAGCAGTTCTTC
TRBV5-1	-	-	TRBJ2-3	CASSFERDTQYF	TGCGCCAGCAGCTTCGAGCGGGATACGCAGTATTTT
TRBV28	-	TRBD1	TRBJ1-2	CASLGQNYGYTF	TGTGCCAGCTTGGGACAGAACTATGGCTACACCTTC
TRBV27	-	-	TRBJ2-1	CASSLSGEPNEQFF	TGTGCCAGCAGTTTATCAGGGGAGCCGAATGAGCAGTTCTTC
TRBV28	-	TRBD2	TRBJ2-7	CASSRQRGTHYEQYF	TGTGCCAGCAGTCGACAGCGGGGGACTCACTACGAGCAGTACTTC
TRBV29-1	-	TRBD2	TRBJ2-3	CSVDISGATDTQYF	TGCAGCGTTGATATTAGCGGGGCCACAGATACGCAGTATTTT
TRBV20-1	-	-	TRBJ2-5	CSAGQETQYF	TGCAGTGCTGGACAAGAGACCCAGTACTTC
TRBV9	-	-	TRBJ2-1	CASSVRVGRNEQFF	TGTGCCAGCAGCGTAAGGGTGGGAAGGAATGAGCAGTTCTTC
TRBV24-1	-	TRBD1	TRBJ1-5	CATVGSGGDNQPQHF	TGTGCCACCGTAGGCTCAGGGGGCGACAATCAGCCCCAGCATTTT
TRBV29-1	-	-	TRBJ1-1	CSVEKGLKWDTEAFF	TGCAGCGTTGAAAAGGGTTTAAAGTGGGACACTGAAGCTTTCTTT
TRBV24-1	once	TRBD1	TRBJ2-7	CATEGTGDEQYF	TGTGCCACCGAAGGGACAGGGGACGAGCAGTACTTC
TRBV25-1	-	-	TRBJ1-1	CASNKGGGGAFF	TGTGCCAGCAACAAGGGAGGAGGCGGAGCTTTCTTT
TRBV11-2	-	TRBD1	TRBJ2-2	CASSVDRANTGELFF	TGTGCCAGCAGCGTGGACAGGGCGAACACCGGGGAGCTGTTTTTT
TRBV20-1	-	-	TRBJ2-5	CSASPSAVLTQYF	TGCAGTGCTAGTCCCTCGGCGGTTCTGACCCAGTACTTC
TRBV12-3/TRBV12-4	-	TRBD2	TRBJ2-3	CASSRDGGITDTQYF	TGTGCCAGCAGCAGGGACGGGGGGATCACAGATACGCAGTATTTT
TRBV20-1	-	-	TRBJ1-2	CSARDYGGGTYGYTF	TGCAGTGCTAGAGATTATGGAGGGGGAACTTATGGCTACACCTTC
TRBV13	-	-	TRBJ2-5	CASSLVFGQETQYF	TGTGCCAGCAGCTTAGTGTTCGGCCAAGAGACCCAGTACTTC
TRBV18	-	TRBD1	TRBJ1-5	CASSVGGGKNQPQHF	TGTGCCAGCTCTGTTGGAGGGGGCAAGAATCAGCCCCAGCATTTT
TRBV20-1	-	-	TRBJ1-6	CSARDRAVYNSPLHF	TGCAGTGCTAGAGATCGGGCTGTCTATAATTCACCCCTCCACTTT
TRBV28	-	-	TRBJ2-7	CASSPGPNFPEQYF	TGTGCCAGCAGTCCAGGCCCCAACTTTCCCGAGCAGTACTTC
TRBV7-9	once	TRBD1	TRBJ1-1	CAITLGLKGQQNTEAFF	TGTGCCATAACATTGGGGCTAAAGGGACAGCAGAACACTGAAGCTTTCTTT
TRBV18	-	-	TRBJ2-5	CASSPPAGGETQYF	TGTGCCAGCTCACCACCAGCAGGAGGAGAGACCCAGTACTTC
TRBV5-1	-	-	TRBJ1-1	CASSLDAGTYTEAFF	TGCGCCAGCAGCTTGGACGCTGGGACTTACACTGAAGCTTTCTTT
TRBV18	-	-	TRBJ2-5	CASSPYSAVQETQYF	TGTGCCAGCTCACCATATTCGGCGGTCCAAGAGACCCAGTACTTC
TRBV6-2/TRBV6-3	-	-	TRBJ2-7	CASRMKGDNFYEQYF	TGTGCCAGCAGGATGAAAGGGGATAACTTCTACGAGCAGTACTTC
TRBV19	-	-	TRBJ2-2	CASTLYTNTGELFF	TGTGCCAGTACTCTATACACGAACACCGGGGAGCTGTTTTTT
TRBV30	-	-	TRBJ1-1	CAWSVRGLPMNTEAFF	TGTGCCTGGAGTGTACGGGGGCTCCCGATGAACACTGAAGCTTTCTTT
TRBV4-1	-	-	TRBJ2-5	CASSPDGTPRWTQYF	TGCGCCAGCAGCCCGGACGGGACTCCGCGATGGACCCAGTACTTC
TRBV12-3/TRBV12-4	-	TRBD2	TRBJ2-7	CASSRQSGDYEQYF	TGTGCCAGCAGTCGACAGAGCGGGGACTACGAGCAGTACTTC